The present TCR beta chain was sequenced within a study of cytomegalovirus exposure and HLA in healthy donors. Study-wide results and caveats: Previous analysis showed most TCR beta V segments were productive about 87% or about 30% of the time. It has been reported that TCR beta sequences accurately predicted the HLA-A and HLA-B alleles of most subjects. A likely sequencing artifact accounted for one observed cluster of highly shared sequence variants.

In regard to this clone: The antigen remains unidentified.

Amplification used 60 Vbeta primers and 13 Jbeta primers. Some clones are missing from TCRdb's copy, which holds only in-frame ones; the method was immunoSEQ multiplex PCR. The sample lists roughly 150,000 clones, roughly 82% occurring once. This clonotype originated in a girl aged 10 to 17 in good health and CMV-seropositive. Input material: PBMCs.

CDR3 loop: CASSSPGAGYGYTF. The CDR3 DNA is TGTGCCAGCAGCTCCCCCGGGGCGGGGTATGGCTACACCTTC. The V call is TRBV5-6, the J call TRBJ1-2; a possible D gene is TRBD1 (5 bases). Germline V CDR1 and CDR2: SGHDT, YYEEEE. Trimming removed 3 bases from V and 5 bases from J, with 14 bases in between. This CDR3 contains 14 residues.